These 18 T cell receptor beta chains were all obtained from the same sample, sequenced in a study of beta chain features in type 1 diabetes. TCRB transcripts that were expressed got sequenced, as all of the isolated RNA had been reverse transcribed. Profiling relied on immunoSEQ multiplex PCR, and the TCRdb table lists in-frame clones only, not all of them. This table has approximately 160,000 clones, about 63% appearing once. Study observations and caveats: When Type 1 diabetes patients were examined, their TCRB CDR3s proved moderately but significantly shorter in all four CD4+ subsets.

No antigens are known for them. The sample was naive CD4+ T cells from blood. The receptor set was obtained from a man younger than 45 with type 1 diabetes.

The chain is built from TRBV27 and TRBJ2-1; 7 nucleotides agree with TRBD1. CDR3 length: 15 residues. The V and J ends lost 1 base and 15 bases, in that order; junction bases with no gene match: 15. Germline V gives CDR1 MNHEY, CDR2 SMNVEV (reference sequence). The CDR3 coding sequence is TGTGCCAGCAGTTTATTGGGCAAAACAGGGGATAGGAGGTTCTTC. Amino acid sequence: CASSLLGKTGDRRFF.

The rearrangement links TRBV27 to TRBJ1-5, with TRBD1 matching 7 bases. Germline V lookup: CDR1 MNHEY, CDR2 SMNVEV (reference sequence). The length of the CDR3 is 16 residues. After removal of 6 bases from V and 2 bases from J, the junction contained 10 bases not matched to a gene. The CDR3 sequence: CASSQLQGLGNQPQHF. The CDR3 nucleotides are TGTGCCAGCAGCCAATTACAGGGGTTGGGCAATCAGCCCCAGCATTTT.

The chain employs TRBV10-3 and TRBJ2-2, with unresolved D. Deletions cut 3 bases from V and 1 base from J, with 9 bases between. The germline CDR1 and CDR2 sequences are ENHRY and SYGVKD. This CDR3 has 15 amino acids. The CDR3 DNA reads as TGTGCCATCAGTGAAACTACGAGGAACACCGGGGAGCTGTTTTTT. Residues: CAISETTRNTGELFF.

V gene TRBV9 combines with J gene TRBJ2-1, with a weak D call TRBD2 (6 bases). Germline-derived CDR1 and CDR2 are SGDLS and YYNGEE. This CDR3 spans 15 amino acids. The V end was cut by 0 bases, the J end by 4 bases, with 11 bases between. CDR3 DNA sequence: TGTGCCAGCAGCGTAGAATCTGGGAGGTACAATGAGCAGTTCTTC. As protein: CASSVESGRYNEQFF.

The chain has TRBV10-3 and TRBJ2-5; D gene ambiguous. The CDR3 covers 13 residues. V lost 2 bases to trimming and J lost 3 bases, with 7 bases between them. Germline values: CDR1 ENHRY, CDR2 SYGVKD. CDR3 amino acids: CAISELGEETQYF. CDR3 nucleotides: TGTGCCATCAGTGAGCTAGGCGAAGAGACCCAGTACTTC.

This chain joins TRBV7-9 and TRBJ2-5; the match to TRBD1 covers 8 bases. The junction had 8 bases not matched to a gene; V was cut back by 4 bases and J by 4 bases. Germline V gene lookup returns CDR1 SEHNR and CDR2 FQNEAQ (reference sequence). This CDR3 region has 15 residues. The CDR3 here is CASSSLTGVGETQYF. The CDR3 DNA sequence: TGTGCCAGCAGCTCTCTGACAGGGGTAGGAGAGACCCAGTACTTC.

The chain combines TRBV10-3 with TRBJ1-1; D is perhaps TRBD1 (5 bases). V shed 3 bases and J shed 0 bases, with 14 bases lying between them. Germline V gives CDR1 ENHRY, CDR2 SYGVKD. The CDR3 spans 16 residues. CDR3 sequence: CAISDGDWYMNTEAFF. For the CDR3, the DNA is TGTGCCATCAGTGACGGGGACTGGTACATGAACACTGAAGCTTTCTTT.

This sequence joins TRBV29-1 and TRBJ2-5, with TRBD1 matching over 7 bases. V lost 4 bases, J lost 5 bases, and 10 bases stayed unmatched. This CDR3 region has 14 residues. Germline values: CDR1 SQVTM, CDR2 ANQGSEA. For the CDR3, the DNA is TGCAGCGTTGGACAGGGTTTTTGGGGGGAGACCCAGTACTTC. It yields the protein CSVGQGFWGETQYF.

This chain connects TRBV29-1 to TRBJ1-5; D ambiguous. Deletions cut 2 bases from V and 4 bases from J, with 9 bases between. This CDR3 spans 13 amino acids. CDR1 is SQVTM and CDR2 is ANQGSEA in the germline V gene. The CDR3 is CSVELAANQPQHF. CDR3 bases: TGCAGCGTTGAACTGGCAGCGAATCAGCCCCAGCATTTT.

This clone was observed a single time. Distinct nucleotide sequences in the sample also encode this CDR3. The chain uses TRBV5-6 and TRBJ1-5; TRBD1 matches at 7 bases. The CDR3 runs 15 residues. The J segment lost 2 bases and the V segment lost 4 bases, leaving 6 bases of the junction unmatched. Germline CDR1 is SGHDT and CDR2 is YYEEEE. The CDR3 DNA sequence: TGTGCCAGCAGCCTAAGGACAGGTGGCAATCAGCCCCAGCATTTT. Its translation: CASSLRTGGNQPQHF. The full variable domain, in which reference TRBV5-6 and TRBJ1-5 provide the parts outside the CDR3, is DAGVTQSPTHLIKTRGQQVTLRCSPKSGHDTVSWYQQALGQGPQFIFQYYEEEERQRGNFPDRFSGHQFPNYSSELNVNALLLGDSALYLCASSLRTGGNQPQHFGDGTRLSIL.

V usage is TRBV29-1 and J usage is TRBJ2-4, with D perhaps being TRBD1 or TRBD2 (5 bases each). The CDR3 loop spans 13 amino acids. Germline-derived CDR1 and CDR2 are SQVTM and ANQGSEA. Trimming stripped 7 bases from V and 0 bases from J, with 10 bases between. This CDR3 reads CSGRDGAKNIQYF. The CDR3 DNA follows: TGCAGCGGAAGGGACGGAGCCAAAAACATTCAGTACTTC.

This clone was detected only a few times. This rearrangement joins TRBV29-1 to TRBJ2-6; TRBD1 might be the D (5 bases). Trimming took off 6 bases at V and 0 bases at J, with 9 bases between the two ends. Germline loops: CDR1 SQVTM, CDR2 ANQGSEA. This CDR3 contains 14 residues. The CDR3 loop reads CSVRQNSGANVLTF. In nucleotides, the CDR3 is TGCAGCGTAAGACAGAACTCTGGGGCCAACGTCCTGACTTTC.

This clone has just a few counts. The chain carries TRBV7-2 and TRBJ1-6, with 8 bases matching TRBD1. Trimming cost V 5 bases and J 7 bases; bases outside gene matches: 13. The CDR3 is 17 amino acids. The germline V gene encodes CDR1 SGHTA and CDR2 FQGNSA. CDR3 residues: CASSPRTGKVSNSPLHF. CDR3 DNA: TGTGCCAGCAGCCCTAGGACAGGGAAGGTTAGCAATTCACCCCTCCACTTT.

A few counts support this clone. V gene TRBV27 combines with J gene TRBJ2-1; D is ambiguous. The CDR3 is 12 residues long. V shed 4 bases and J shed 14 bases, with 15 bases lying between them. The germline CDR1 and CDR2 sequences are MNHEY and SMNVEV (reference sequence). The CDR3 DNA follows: TGTGCCAGCAGTTCCCCGAATCGAAGGGAGTTCTTC. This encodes CASSSPNRREFF.

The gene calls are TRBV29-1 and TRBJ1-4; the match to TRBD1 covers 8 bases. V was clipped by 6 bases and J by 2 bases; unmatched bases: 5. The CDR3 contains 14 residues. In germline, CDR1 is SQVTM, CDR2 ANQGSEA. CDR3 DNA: TGCAGCGTCAGCCGGACAGGGACTAATGAAAAACTGTTTTTT. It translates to CSVSRTGTNEKLFF.

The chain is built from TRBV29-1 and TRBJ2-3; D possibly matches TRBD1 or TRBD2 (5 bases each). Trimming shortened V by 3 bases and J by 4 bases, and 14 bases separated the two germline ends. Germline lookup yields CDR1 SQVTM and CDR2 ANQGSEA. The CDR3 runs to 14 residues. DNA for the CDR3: TGCAGCGTTGAGGGGGAATATGGTGCAGATACGCAGTATTTT. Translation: CSVEGEYGADTQYF.

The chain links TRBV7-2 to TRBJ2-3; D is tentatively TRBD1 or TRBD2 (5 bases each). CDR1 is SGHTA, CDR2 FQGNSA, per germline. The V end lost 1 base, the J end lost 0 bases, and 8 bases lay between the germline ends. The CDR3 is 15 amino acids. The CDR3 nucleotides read TGTGCCAGCAGCTTAGTGGGGGACAGCACAGATACGCAGTATTTT. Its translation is CASSLVGDSTDTQYF.

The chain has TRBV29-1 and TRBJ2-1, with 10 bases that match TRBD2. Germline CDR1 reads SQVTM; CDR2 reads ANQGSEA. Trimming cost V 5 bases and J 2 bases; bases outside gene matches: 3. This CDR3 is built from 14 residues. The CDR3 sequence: CSVTSGIAYNEQFF. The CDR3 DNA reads TGCAGCGTTACTAGCGGGATCGCCTACAATGAGCAGTTCTTC.